The 25 T cell receptor beta chains below come from one sample, sequenced in a study of T cells in Graves' hyperthyroidism and ophthalmopathy. Using RNA transcripts as the source, TCR beta CDR3 regions were amplified. Initially, a first-round RT-PCR of the TCR CDR3 employed the HTBI primer set. One entry per CDR3 protein results from TCRdb running MiXCR on the multiplex PCR reads. The repertoire includes roughly 740,000 distinct CDR3 sequences, less than 20% of them detected once, and around 7.7% sits in the top ten. The sequencing sample was made of blood. The source of these receptors is a man between 18 and 35 years old with Graves' hyperthyroidism.

The chain couples TRBV4-3 to TRBJ2-1; 11 bases agree with TRBD2. After removal of 4 bases from V and 8 bases from J, the junction contained 10 bases not matched to a gene. CDR1 is LGHNA, CDR2 YSLEER, per germline. The CDR3 has 16 amino acids. The CDR3 DNA is TGCGCCAGCAGCCTCTCGGTAGCGGGAGGGCCACATGAGCAGTTCTTC. The encoded protein is CASSLSVAGGPHEQFF.

The table lists this clonotype with a few counts. The chain joins TRBV6-5 to TRBJ2-2; tentatively, D is TRBD2 (6 bases). The CDR3 is 15 residues long. The V end lost 6 bases, the J end lost 4 bases, and 15 bases lay between the germline ends. CDR1 and CDR2 from the germline V gene are MNHEY and SVGAGI. The CDR3 DNA reads TGTGCCAGCAGCCTTACTAGCCTCTCCACCGGGGAGCTGTTTTTT. This codes for CASSLTSLSTGELFF.

In this sample, this clonotype turned up a few times. The DNA of the CDR3 is TGTGCCAGCAGTTTATATGTGGGGGGCACCGGGGAGCTGTTTTTT. This codes for CASSLYVGGTGELFF. The chain uses TRBV27 and TRBJ2-2; tentatively, D is TRBD2 (6 bases). Trimming pared 1 base from V and 4 bases from J, leaving 10 bases between. The CDR3 runs to 15 residues. Germline V gene lookup returns CDR1 MNHEY and CDR2 SMNVEV (reference sequence).

Comments on this clonotype: Being one base from a much bigger clone, this may be a read error. This chain uses TRBV27 with TRBJ2-7; 9 bases fit TRBD1. V shed 6 bases and J 4 bases; nucleotides not matched to a gene: 10. Germline V gene lookup returns CDR1 MNHEY and CDR2 SMNVEV (reference sequence). CDR3 length equals 15 residues. The CDR3 sequence is CASRKSGTGRYEQYF. Written as DNA, the CDR3 is TGTGCCAGCAGAAAGTCCGGGACAGGGCGGTACGAGCAGTACTTC.

This clonotype was seen at least ten times. The chain joins TRBV28 to TRBJ1-5; no clear D. The germline V gene encodes CDR1 MDHEN and CDR2 SYDVKM. V was cut by 3 bases and J by 6 bases, with 3 bases left in between. The length of the CDR3 is 11 residues. CDR3 residues: CASSFSQPQHF. CDR3 nucleotides: TGTGCCAGCAGTTTCAGTCAGCCCCAGCATTTT.

The J gene is TRBJ2-1, the V gene TRBV19; D is perhaps TRBD2 (7 bases). The CDR3 covers 17 residues. Germline assignment: CDR1 LNHDA and CDR2 SQIVND (reference sequence). V gave up 6 bases and J gave up 0 bases, with 18 bases separating them. The CDR3 DNA sequence: TGTGCCAGTAGGGCCAGGGGAGGGATGAGCTCCTACAATGAGCAGTTCTTC. Protein product: CASRARGGMSSYNEQFF.

The rearrangement joins TRBV29-1 to TRBJ2-1, with no clear D. Germline CDR1 reads SQVTM; CDR2 reads ANQGSEA. The CDR3 contains 16 residues. Trimming took 2 bases from V and 1 from J, leaving 15 bases between them. CDR3 DNA: TGCAGCGTTGAAATTCTGCCGCGGATGTCCTACAATGAGCAGTTCTTC. It translates to CSVEILPRMSYNEQFF.

This clonotype was seen only a few times. V is TRBV13 and J is TRBJ2-7, with D possibly TRBD2 on 6 matching bases. This CDR3 has 14 residues. Trimming took 5 bases from V and 2 from J, leaving 13 bases between them. Germline-derived CDR1 and CDR2 are PRHDT and FYEKMQ (reference sequence). The CDR3 region is CASSERAVAYEQYF. CDR3 DNA sequence: TGTGCCAGCAGCGAGCGGGCCGTAGCCTACGAGCAGTACTTC.

This clonotype was recorded many times. The genes are TRBV15 and TRBJ1-2, with TRBD1 matching 7 bases. CDR1 is LNHNV and CDR2 is YYDKDF in the germline V gene (reference sequence). Losses at the gene ends were 3 bases for V and 4 bases for J; bases not matched to a gene: 8. The CDR3 runs 15 residues. CDR3 protein: CATSRRGQSGYGYTF. CDR3 DNA: TGTGCCACCAGCAGGCGGGGACAGTCTGGCTATGGCTACACCTTC. Complete variable domain (other parts from reference TRBV15 and TRBJ1-2): DAMVIQNPRYQVTQFGKPVTLSCSQTLNHNVMYWYQQKSSQAPKLLFHYYDKDFNNEADTPDNFQSRRPNTSFCFLDIRSPGLGDTAMYLCATSRRGQSGYGYTFGSGTRLTVV.

At least ten counts were recorded for this clonotype. The rearrangement uses TRBV18 and TRBJ2-3; tentatively, D is TRBD1 (5 bases). This CDR3 contains 17 residues. V shed 0 bases and J shed 4 bases, with 17 bases lying between them. The germline gives CDR1 KGHSH, CDR2 LQKENI. The CDR3, as DNA: TGTGCCAGCTCACCACCGTTTGGCAGGGCTATCGCAGATACGCAGTATTTT. Protein: CASSPPFGRAIADTQYF.

This clonotype appeared many times. J is TRBJ2-2 and V is TRBV5-1; D possibly corresponds to TRBD1 (6 bases). CDR1 is SGHRS and CDR2 is YFSETQ in the germline V gene. Trimming removed 4 bases from V and 0 bases from J, with 13 bases in between. This CDR3 region has 16 residues. The CDR3: CASSQDRFANTGELFF. As DNA, the CDR3 is TGCGCCAGCAGCCAAGACAGGTTCGCGAACACCGGGGAGCTGTTTTTT.

The CDR3 DNA is TGTGCCAGCAGCTTAAGACACGACCAAGAGACCCAGTACTTC. This translates into CASSLRHDQETQYF. The chain couples TRBV7-3 to TRBJ2-5; D is uncertain. CDR3 length equals 14 residues. Germline V gene data show CDR1 as SGHTA and CDR2 as FQGTGA. With 1 base removed from V and 0 bases from J, the gap between germline ends came to 6 bases.

This chain uses TRBV5-4 with TRBJ2-7; 9 positions match TRBD1. There are 15 residues in the CDR3. Germline values: CDR1 SGHNT, CDR2 YYREEE (reference sequence). The V and J ends lost 4 bases and 5 bases, in that order; junction bases with no gene match: 10. The CDR3 sequence: CASSGGTGKWDEQYF. As DNA, the CDR3 is TGTGCCAGCAGCGGCGGGACAGGGAAATGGGACGAGCAGTACTTC.

This clonotype occurred many times. The V gene is TRBV28, the J gene TRBJ1-1; 8 bases match TRBD1. Trimming removed 1 base from V and 12 bases from J; junction bases left unmatched: 7. This CDR3 contains 13 residues. Germline lookup yields CDR1 MDHEN and CDR2 SYDVKM. The CDR3 spells CASSLSQGDRTFF. The CDR3 DNA reads TGTGCCAGCAGTTTATCACAGGGGGATCGGACTTTCTTT.

This clonotype appeared many times. The rearrangement uses TRBV2 and TRBJ1-6; D is undetermined. V lost 6 bases and J 9 bases, leaving 9 bases between the germline ends. The germline gives CDR1 SNHLY, CDR2 FYNNEI. The CDR3 is 12 amino acids. The CDR3 reads CASSEMGSPLHF. The CDR3 nucleotides are TGTGCCAGCAGCGAGATGGGTTCACCCCTCCACTTT.

In its sample, this clonotype was seen many times. V is TRBV6-5 and J is TRBJ2-1, with 13 bases that match TRBD2. Per germline, CDR1 MNHEY and CDR2 SVGAGI. Trimming at V came to 4 bases and at J to 7 bases, leaving 13 bases not matched to a gene. The CDR3 runs to 18 residues. CDR3 protein: CASSLLPPGTSGVNEQFF. CDR3 DNA sequence: TGTGCCAGCAGTTTACTCCCCCCCGGGACTAGCGGGGTAAATGAGCAGTTCTTC.

The rearrangement joins TRBV2 to TRBJ1-2; D might be TRBD1 (6 bases). Germline lookup yields CDR1 SNHLY and CDR2 FYNNEI. Trimming shortened V by 6 bases and J by 7 bases, and 15 bases separated the two germline ends. The CDR3 extends over 13 amino acids. CDR3 DNA sequence: TGTGCCAGCAGCCGCCAGGGGAAACGTGGCTACACCTTC. Residues: CASSRQGKRGYTF.

CDR3 residues: CASRDFPGDNSPLHF. In nucleotides, the CDR3 is TGCGCCAGCAGGGACTTCCCGGGGGACAATTCACCCCTCCACTTT. The chain is built from TRBV5-1 and TRBJ1-6, with D perhaps matching TRBD1 (5 bases). Trimming removed 5 bases at V and 7 bases at J, with 16 bases between. CDR1 and CDR2 (germline): SGHRS, YFSETQ. The CDR3 has 15 amino acids. The variable domain in full, with the rest retrieved from reference TRBV5-1 and TRBJ1-6, is KAGVTQTPRYLIKTRGQQVTLSCSPISGHRSVSWYQQTPGQGLQFLFEYFSETQRNKGNFPGRFSGRQFSNSRSEMNVSTLELGDSALYLCASRDFPGDNSPLHFGNGTRLTVT.

This clonotype has only a few counts. CDR3 bases: TGCGCCAGCAGCTTGGGACAGGGGGAAAATGAGCAGTTCTTC. Encoded protein: CASSLGQGENEQFF. This chain joins TRBV5-1 and TRBJ2-1; TRBD1 agrees at 9 bases. Germline CDR1 is SGHRS and CDR2 is YFSETQ. The CDR3 sequence is 14 residues long. V trimming: 0 bases; J trimming: 7 bases; junction bases outside the gene matches: 2.

This clonotype was seen at least ten times. The rearrangement joins TRBV12-3 or TRBV12-4 to TRBJ1-1; D is possibly TRBD1 (5 bases). The CDR3 runs to 12 residues. V was trimmed by 5 bases and J by 11 bases, leaving 15 bases between them. This chain's CDR3 is CASSPGGFVAFF. The CDR3 region has the DNA TGTGCCAGCAGTCCGGGGGGATTCGTTGCTTTCTTT.

This clonotype has more than one count but fewer than ten. This chain uses TRBV2 with TRBJ2-5, with a possible D match to TRBD1 (5 bases). Trimming removed 3 bases at V and 5 bases at J, with 10 bases between. CDR1 and CDR2 (germline): SNHLY, FYNNEI. The CDR3 is made up of 13 amino acids. The CDR3 sequence is CASSEGRDETQYF. The CDR3 DNA sequence: TGTGCCAGCAGTGAGGGCAGGGATGAGACCCAGTACTTC.

This clonotype was picked up many times. The chain combines TRBV10-1 with TRBJ1-1; D gene ambiguous. The CDR3 totals 13 residues. The ends were cut back, 5 bases at V and 5 bases at J, with 12 bases in the middle. CDR1 WNHNN and CDR2 SYGVQD come from the germline V gene (reference sequence). Written as DNA, the CDR3 is TGCGCCAGCAGTAGAGGCGAGCGAACTGAAGCTTTCTTT. Residues: CASSRGERTEAFF.

Points on this clonotype: Given a much more abundant clone one base away, this may be a read error. The chain uses TRBV28 and TRBJ2-5; D is unresolved. CDR1 is MDHEN, CDR2 SYDVKM, per germline. V lost 5 bases to trimming and J lost 4 bases, with 14 bases between them. The CDR3 covers 14 residues. This CDR3 reads CASSTPSKRETQYF. For the CDR3, the DNA is TGTGCCAGCAGTACCCCCTCCAAACGAGAGACCCAGTACTTC.

The chain combines TRBV20-1 with TRBJ2-3; D call uncertain. V was shortened by 0 bases and J by 4 bases, with 14 bases between the two germline ends. Germline CDR1 is DFQATT and CDR2 is SNEGSKA (reference sequence). The CDR3 runs to 15 residues. The CDR3 region has the DNA TGCAGTGCTAGAGATTCCCGAAGCCGACCAGATACGCAGTATTTT. Amino acid sequence: CSARDSRSRPDTQYF.

The gene calls are TRBV7-9 and TRBJ1-6; possible D gene TRBD1, 5 bases. Trimming stripped 4 bases from V and 7 bases from J, with 14 bases between. The V gene's germline CDR1 is SEHNR and CDR2 FQNEAQ (reference sequence). This CDR3 contains 15 residues. The CDR3 coding sequence is TGTGCCAGCAGCTCCGGGACGTCGAGGAATTCACCCCTCCACTTT. Encoded protein: CASSSGTSRNSPLHF.